This paragraph covers one T cell receptor (beta chain) sequence. This record belongs to a study of blood T cell repertoires in COVID-19. Unmatched junction bases numbered 3, after V lost 0 bases and J lost 9 bases. The CDR3 totals 13 residues. Germline values: CDR1 SGHRS, CDR2 YFSETQ. Assay: immunoSEQ multiplex PCR; the TCRdb copy retains only in-frame clones and omits some. Of 80,000 or so clones in the sample, approximately 86% were seen once. The source of this sequence is a woman aged 55 to 70 with acute or convalescent COVID-19. The V call is TRBV5-1, the J call TRBJ2-1; TRBD2 agrees at 7 bases. Material for sequencing was peripheral blood. The CDR3 reads CASSLAWGGEQFF. The CDR3 DNA reads as TGCGCCAGCAGCTTGGCCTGGGGGGGTGAGCAGTTCTTC.